This entry lists 24 T cell receptor beta chains sequenced from one sample in a study of Graves' ophthalmopathy and Graves' hyperthyroidism. Amplification targeted the TCR beta CDR3 regions, with RNA transcripts as the source material. The authors performed first-round RT-PCR with HTBI primers and then a second-round multiplex PCR. TCRdb re-derived calls from the multiplex PCR reads in MiXCR, one entry per CDR3 protein. The sample shows about 400,000 distinct CDR3 sequences, around 21% of them seen only once. Material for sequencing was peripheral blood. The source of these receptors is a woman between 18 and 29 years old with stable Graves' hyperthyroidism.

This clonotype was picked up many times. The chain joins TRBV30 to TRBJ2-2, with D hard to call. Looked up from germline, CDR1 is GTSNPN and CDR2 is SVGIG (reference sequence). V dropped 0 bases and J dropped 3 bases, with 8 bases sitting between them. This CDR3 comprises 14 residues. CDR3 amino acids: CAWSVSHDTGELFF. DNA of the CDR3: TGTGCCTGGAGTGTTTCCCATGACACCGGGGAGCTGTTTTTT.

The sample holds many counts of this clonotype. This chain links TRBV11-2 with TRBJ2-7; TRBD2 agrees at 14 bases. This CDR3 contains 15 residues. The germline V gene has CDR1 SGHAT and CDR2 FQNNGV. Trimming cost V 6 bases and J 4 bases; bases outside gene matches: 5. CDR3 region: CASRPTSGRVYEQYF. Written as DNA, the CDR3 is TGTGCCAGCAGACCGACTAGCGGGAGGGTTTACGAGCAGTACTTC.

The chain carries TRBV5-1 and TRBJ2-7; TRBD1 agrees at 7 bases. Germline trimming cut 6 bases from V and 0 bases from J; bases unmatched to any gene: 3. Germline V gives CDR1 SGHRS, CDR2 YFSETQ. The CDR3 spans 13 residues. Here the CDR3 reads CASTTGTSYEQYF. The CDR3 region has the DNA TGCGCCAGCACGACAGGGACCTCCTACGAGCAGTACTTC.

This clonotype was counted ten times or more. The chain combines TRBV6-1 with TRBJ2-2, with 9 bases aligning to TRBD1. The CDR3 has 13 residues. Germline V CDR1 and CDR2: MNHNS, SASEGT. Unmatched junction bases numbered 0, after V lost 4 bases and J lost 6 bases. The CDR3 region is CASSGQGAGELFF. The CDR3 DNA is TGTGCCAGCAGTGGACAGGGGGCCGGGGAGCTGTTTTTT.

This clonotype was recorded at least ten times. V usage is TRBV7-2 and J usage is TRBJ2-7, with 14 positions matching TRBD2. The CDR3 loop spans 15 amino acids. From germline, CDR1 is SGHTA and CDR2 FQGNSA. Trimming took 3 bases from V and 4 from J; bases not matched to a gene: 2. The CDR3 loop reads CASSFGTSGGYEQYF. CDR3 DNA: TGTGCCAGCAGCTTTGGGACTAGCGGGGGATACGAGCAGTACTTC. Full variable domain (missing parts from reference TRBV7-2 and TRBJ2-7): GAGVSQSPSNKVTEKGKDVELRCDPISGHTALYWYRQSLGQGLEFLIYFQGNSAPDKSGLPSDRFSAERTGGSVSTLTIQRTQQEDSAVYLCASSFGTSGGYEQYFGPGTRLTVT.

This clonotype was recorded many times. J is TRBJ1-3 and V is TRBV30; maybe TRBD1 (5 bases). Trimming took 4 bases from V and 2 from J, leaving 9 bases between them. The CDR3 loop spans 13 amino acids. CDR1 and CDR2 (germline): GTSNPN, SVGIG (reference sequence). In nucleotides, the CDR3 is TGTGCCTGGATCCCGACAGCTGGAAACACCATATATTTT. Amino acid sequence: CAWIPTAGNTIYF.

This clonotype occurred many times. This chain joins TRBV7-2 and TRBJ2-1; TRBD2 agrees at 11 bases. The CDR3 is 16 residues long. Looked up from germline, CDR1 is SGHTA and CDR2 is FQGNSA. Trimming cost V 6 bases and J 10 bases; bases outside gene matches: 14. DNA for the CDR3: TGTGCCAGCAGTAACCTGGGACTAGCGGCAGGATTGGAGCAGTTCTTC. This codes for CASSNLGLAAGLEQFF. Drawing the rest from reference TRBV7-2 and TRBJ2-1, the complete variable domain is GAGVSQSPSNKVTEKGKDVELRCDPISGHTALYWYRQSLGQGLEFLIYFQGNSAPDKSGLPSDRFSAERTGGSVSTLTIQRTQQEDSAVYLCASSNLGLAAGLEQFFGPGTRLTVL.

This clonotype has a count of ten or more. The genes are TRBV6-8 and TRBJ2-5; D is unresolved. The V gene lost 7 bases and the J gene lost 3 bases, with 6 bases spanning the gap. The CDR3 is 11 residues long. The germline CDR1 and CDR2 sequences are MNHGY and SAAAGT. The CDR3 DNA follows: TGTGCCAGCAAGGCAGAAGAGACCCAGTACTTC. This sequence encodes CASKAEETQYF.

The chain carries TRBV6-1 and TRBJ1-5; D is possibly TRBD1 (5 bases). In germline, CDR1 is MNHNS, CDR2 SASEGT. CDR3 size: 16 residues. V was pared by 7 bases and J by 5 bases, with 21 bases between. The CDR3 region is CASNEAGRVAHQPQHF. The CDR3 nucleotides are TGTGCCAGCAACGAAGCAGGCAGGGTCGCCCATCAGCCCCAGCATTTT.

This clonotype was seen repeatedly, ten times or more. This chain joins TRBV5-1 and TRBJ2-5; D call uncertain. V lost 5 bases to trimming and J lost 5 bases, with 16 bases between them. Germline lookup yields CDR1 SGHRS and CDR2 YFSETQ. CDR3 length: 14 residues. CDR3 in DNA: TGCGCCAGCAGTGGCATGGGTGTGGGGGAGACCCAGTACTTC. This gives the protein CASSGMGVGETQYF.

This clonotype was seen repeatedly, ten times or more. This sequence joins TRBV28 and TRBJ2-5; the D is unclear. CDR3 length equals 13 residues. Per germline, CDR1 MDHEN and CDR2 SYDVKM. V shed 1 base and J shed 5 bases, with 8 bases lying between them. The CDR3: CASSLLSRETQYF. The DNA for the CDR3 is TGTGCCAGCAGTTTATTATCGAGGGAGACCCAGTACTTC.

This chain links TRBV2 with TRBJ2-7; the match to TRBD2 covers 13 bases. The CDR3 is 17 residues long. CDR1 and CDR2 (germline): SNHLY, FYNNEI. Trimming removed 3 bases from V and 2 bases from J; junction bases left unmatched: 7. The CDR3 loop is CASSDLTSGGSPYEQYF. The CDR3 nucleotides read TGTGCCAGCAGTGATTTGACTAGCGGGGGGTCTCCCTACGAGCAGTACTTC.

In its sample, this clonotype was seen a few times. V usage is TRBV6-1 and J usage is TRBJ2-5; perhaps TRBD1 as D (5 bases). The germline gives CDR1 MNHNS, CDR2 SASEGT. The CDR3 covers 11 residues. V was cut by 6 bases and J by 8 bases, with 10 bases left in between. CDR3: CASRDIGTQYF. The CDR3 DNA is TGTGCCAGCAGGGACATCGGAACCCAGTACTTC.

This clonotype was counted ten times or more. J is TRBJ2-7 and V is TRBV20-1; possibly TRBD2 for D (6 bases). Trimming stripped 3 bases from V and 2 bases from J, with 11 bases between. This CDR3 is built from 13 residues. Germline V CDR1 and CDR2: DFQATT, SNEGSKA (reference sequence). The CDR3 coding sequence is TGCAGTGCTAGTGGACCGGGGGCCTACGAGCAGTACTTC. Its translation is CSASGPGAYEQYF.

The table lists this clonotype with many counts. The gene calls are TRBV6-5 and TRBJ2-7, with D perhaps TRBD2 (6 bases). Trimming shortened V by 5 bases and J by 2 bases, and 16 bases separated the two germline ends. The CDR3 runs 15 residues. Germline values: CDR1 MNHEY, CDR2 SVGAGI. The CDR3 DNA reads as TGTGCCAGCAGTCTCGACCGGGACTCGACCTACGAGCAGTACTTC. It encodes CASSLDRDSTYEQYF.

At least ten counts were recorded for this clonotype. V gene TRBV6-1 combines with J gene TRBJ2-7; 9 bases fit TRBD2. Germline-derived CDR1 and CDR2 are MNHNS and SASEGT. The CDR3 contains 15 residues. J lost 0 bases, V lost 5 bases, and 5 bases had no gene match. This CDR3 reads CASSPSTSGSYEQYF. The DNA for the CDR3 is TGTGCCAGCAGTCCTTCGACTAGCGGCTCCTACGAGCAGTACTTC.

V usage is TRBV7-2 and J usage is TRBJ2-5; TRBD2 aligns across 8 bases. Germline V gene sequence: CDR1 SGHTA, CDR2 FQGNSA. The CDR3 runs to 15 residues. V shed 5 bases and J 2 bases; nucleotides not matched to a gene: 7. In DNA form, the CDR3 reads TGTGCCAGCAGCCGACGGGGGGGCCCGCAAGAGACCCAGTACTTC. As protein: CASSRRGGPQETQYF.

The table lists this clonotype with many counts. The chain joins TRBV15 to TRBJ1-5, with D perhaps matching TRBD1 (5 bases). This CDR3 spans 15 amino acids. In germline, CDR1 is LNHNV, CDR2 YYDKDF (reference sequence). V was clipped by 0 bases and J by 7 bases, with 13 bases between them. In DNA, the CDR3 is TGTGCCACCAGCAGAGATGGGCAGGGCGGACAGCCCCAGCATTTT. Translated, it gives CATSRDGQGGQPQHF.

The chain is built from TRBV6-1 and TRBJ2-2; TRBD2 might be the D (5 bases). The CDR3 is 15 amino acids. The V end lost 3 bases, the J end lost 5 bases, and 13 bases lay between the germline ends. Germline CDR1 is MNHNS and CDR2 is SASEGT. In nucleotides, the CDR3 is TGTGCCAGCAGTGAGTGGAGGTCACAAACCGGGGAGCTGTTTTTT. Protein: CASSEWRSQTGELFF.

This clonotype was seen a single time. A read error may explain this, as a much larger clone is one base away. The CDR3 carries no conserved terminal phenylalanine or tryptophan, so it likely arises from a read error. This chain connects TRBV19 to TRBJ2-5, with D unclear. V was cut by 8 bases and J by 5 bases, with 15 bases left in between. CDR3 length: 13 amino acids. The germline V gene has CDR1 LNHDA and CDR2 SQIVND (reference sequence). The CDR3 here is CASRSGGAETQYL. In nucleotides, the CDR3 is TGTGCCAGTCGGTCGGGCGGCGCGGAGACCCAGTACCTC.

The chain combines TRBV11-2 with TRBJ2-7; 9 nucleotides align to TRBD2. The V gene end was trimmed by 2 bases and the J gene end by 4 bases; junction bases not matched to a gene: 9. Germline loops: CDR1 SGHAT, CDR2 FQNNGV. The CDR3 is made up of 16 amino acids. The chain's CDR3 is CASSLYWSGGQYEQYF. CDR3 DNA: TGTGCCAGCAGCTTATATTGGAGCGGGGGGCAATACGAGCAGTACTTC.

This clonotype was seen at least ten times. J is TRBJ2-7 and V is TRBV13, with 11 bases aligning to TRBD2. With 5 bases clipped from V and 4 bases from J, the junction kept 4 bases outside the gene matches. Germline lookup yields CDR1 PRHDT and CDR2 FYEKMQ (reference sequence). CDR3 size: 14 residues. The CDR3 protein is CASSVTSGSYEQYF. CDR3 nucleotides: TGTGCCAGCAGCGTAACTAGCGGGAGTTACGAGCAGTACTTC.

The gene calls are TRBV5-1 and TRBJ2-7; a weak D match, TRBD1 (5 bases). Trimming cost V 0 bases and J 7 bases, with 11 bases left between them. Germline values: CDR1 SGHRS, CDR2 YFSETQ. The CDR3 has 13 amino acids. CDR3 sequence reads: CASSLEPGNEQYF. In DNA form, the CDR3 reads TGCGCCAGCAGCTTGGAACCAGGGAATGAGCAGTACTTC.

This chain joins TRBV6-1 and TRBJ1-1; 8 bases agree with TRBD1. The CDR3 is 13 residues long. Germline V lookup: CDR1 MNHNS, CDR2 SASEGT. Trimming took 10 bases from V and 4 from J; bases not matched to a gene: 8. CDR3 sequence (DNA): TGTGCCACAGGACGCGACAGGGGCACTGAAGCTTTCTTT. Encoded protein: CATGRDRGTEAFF.